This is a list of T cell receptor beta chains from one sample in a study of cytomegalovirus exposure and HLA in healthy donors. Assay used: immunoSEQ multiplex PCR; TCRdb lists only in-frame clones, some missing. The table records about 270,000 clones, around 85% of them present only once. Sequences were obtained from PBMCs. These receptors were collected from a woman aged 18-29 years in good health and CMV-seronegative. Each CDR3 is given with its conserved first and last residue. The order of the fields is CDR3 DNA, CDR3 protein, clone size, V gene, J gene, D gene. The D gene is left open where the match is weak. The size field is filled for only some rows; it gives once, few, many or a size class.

TGTGCCAGCAGCTTTAACGGGGGGACGACCGGGGAGCTGTTTTTT	CASSFNGGTTGELFF	.	TRBV7-2	TRBJ2-2	TRBD2
TGTGCCAGCAGTTTAAACAGCCCCTATGGCTACACCTTC	CASSLNSPYGYTF	few	TRBV28	TRBJ1-2	.
TGTGCCTGGTCTGGGCCGTACGAGCAGTACTTC	CAWSGPYEQYF	.	TRBV30	TRBJ2-7	.
TGTGCCAGCAGTTACTTCGGAGCTAACTATGGCTACACCTTC	CASSYFGANYGYTF	.	TRBV6-5	TRBJ1-2	.
TGTGCCAGCTCACCGCCAGCGGGAGGGCCAAGTGAGCAGTTCTTC	CASSPPAGGPSEQFF	.	TRBV18	TRBJ2-1	TRBD2
TGCGCCAGCAGCCCCCTAGGAGGAGGCCTCTCTGGAAACACCATATATTTT	CASSPLGGGLSGNTIYF	once	TRBV5-1	TRBJ1-3	.
TGCAGCGTTGTTGGGGGTTCCAACAGGGGGCCTCATGGCTACACCTTC	CSVVGGSNRGPHGYTF	.	TRBV29-1	TRBJ1-2	TRBD1
TGTGCCAGCATTATGTCGCGGGCGGAACTCTACGAGCAGTACTTC	CASIMSRAELYEQYF	.	TRBV2	TRBJ2-7	.
TGTGCCAGCTCACCACCGGGCGGGGAGCAGTACTTC	CASSPPGGEQYF	.	TRBV18	TRBJ2-7	.
TGTGCCAGCTCACCAACTGGACTGGGAAACTATGGCTACACCTTC	CASSPTGLGNYGYTF	once	TRBV18	TRBJ1-2	.
TGTGCCAGCAGTCTCTTGACAGATTACTATGGCTACACCTTC	CASSLLTDYYGYTF	.	TRBV28	TRBJ1-2	.
TGTGCCAGCAGCCCTTCTTCTGGAAACACCATATATTTT	CASSPSSGNTIYF	.	TRBV9	TRBJ1-3	.
TGCGCCAGCAGCGGACTTAGCGGGGGACGATACGAGCAGTACTTC	CASSGLSGGRYEQYF	once	TRBV5-1	TRBJ2-7	TRBD2
TGCGCCAGCAGCCCGCCTCGGGACAGGGTGAAGAACACTGAAGCTTTCTTT	CASSPPRDRVKNTEAFF	.	TRBV5-1	TRBJ1-1	TRBD1
TGTGCCAGCAGGTCCCCGGACAGGGACTACAATGAGCAGTTCTTC	CASRSPDRDYNEQFF	once	TRBV27	TRBJ2-1	TRBD1
TGTGCCAGCAGCCGCGACCAGGGGAACTATTATGGCTACACCTTC	CASSRDQGNYYGYTF	.	TRBV11-3	TRBJ1-2	.
TGTGCCAGCAGCTTAGAACAGGGAGTTGTGTATGGCTACACCTTC	CASSLEQGVVYGYTF	.	TRBV13	TRBJ1-2	.
TGTGCCAGTAGACTACTAGCGGGGGGACAAGAGACCCAGTACTTC	CASRLLAGGQETQYF	.	TRBV19	TRBJ2-5	TRBD2
TGTGCCAGCAGCTTAGACAGGGAATCGAACACTGAAGCTTTCTTT	CASSLDRESNTEAFF	.	TRBV5-8	TRBJ1-1	TRBD1
TGTGCCAGCAGTTTCGGAGTCCTGAGCTATGGCTACACCTTC	CASSFGVLSYGYTF	.	TRBV28	TRBJ1-2	.